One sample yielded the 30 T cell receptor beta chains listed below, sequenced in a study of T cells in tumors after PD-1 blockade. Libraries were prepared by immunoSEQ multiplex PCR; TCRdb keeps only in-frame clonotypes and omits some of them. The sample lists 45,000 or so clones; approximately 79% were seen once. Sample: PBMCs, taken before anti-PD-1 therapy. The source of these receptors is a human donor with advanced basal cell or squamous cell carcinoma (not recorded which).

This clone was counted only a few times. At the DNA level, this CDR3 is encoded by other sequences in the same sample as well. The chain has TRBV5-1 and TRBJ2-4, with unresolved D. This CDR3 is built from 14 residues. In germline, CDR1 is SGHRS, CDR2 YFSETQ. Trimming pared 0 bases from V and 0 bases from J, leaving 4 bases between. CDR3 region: CASSLELAKNIQYF. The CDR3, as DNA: TGCGCCAGCAGCTTGGAACTAGCCAAAAACATTCAGTACTTC.

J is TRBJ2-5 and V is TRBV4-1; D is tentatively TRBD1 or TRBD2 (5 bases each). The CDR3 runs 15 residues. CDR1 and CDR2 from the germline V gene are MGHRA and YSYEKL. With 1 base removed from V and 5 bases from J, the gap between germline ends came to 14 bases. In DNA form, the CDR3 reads TGCGCCAGCAGCCAAGGGGACCTAAACTTGGAGACCCAGTACTTC. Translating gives CASSQGDLNLETQYF.

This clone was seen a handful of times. CDR3 amino acids: CASSGNSGGTYEQYF. The CDR3 DNA sequence: TGTGCCAGCAGTGGGAATAGCGGGGGAACCTACGAGCAGTACTTC. The chain carries TRBV2 and TRBJ2-7; 9 bases agree with TRBD2. With V trimmed by 4 bases and J by 2 bases, 6 bases remained unmatched. Per the germline V gene, CDR1 is SNHLY and CDR2 is FYNNEI. The CDR3 loop spans 15 amino acids.

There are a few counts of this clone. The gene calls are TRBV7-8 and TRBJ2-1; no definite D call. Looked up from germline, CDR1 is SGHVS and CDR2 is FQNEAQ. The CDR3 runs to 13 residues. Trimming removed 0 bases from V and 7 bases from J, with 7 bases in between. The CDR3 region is CASSLASRNEQFF. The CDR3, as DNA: TGTGCCAGCAGCTTAGCCTCTAGAAATGAGCAGTTCTTC. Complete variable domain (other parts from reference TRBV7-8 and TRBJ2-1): GAGVSQSPRYKVAKRGQDVALRCDPISGHVSLFWYQQALGQGPEFLTYFQNEAQLDKSGLPSDRFFAERPEGSVSTLKIQRTQQEDSAVYLCASSLASRNEQFFGPGTRLTVL.

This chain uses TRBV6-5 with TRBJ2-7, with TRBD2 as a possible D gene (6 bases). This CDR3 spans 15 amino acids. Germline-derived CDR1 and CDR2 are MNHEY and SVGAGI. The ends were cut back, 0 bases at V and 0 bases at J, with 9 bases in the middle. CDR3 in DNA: TGTGCCAGCAGTTACTCGGGGAGGAGCTCCTACGAGCAGTACTTC. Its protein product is CASSYSGRSSYEQYF.

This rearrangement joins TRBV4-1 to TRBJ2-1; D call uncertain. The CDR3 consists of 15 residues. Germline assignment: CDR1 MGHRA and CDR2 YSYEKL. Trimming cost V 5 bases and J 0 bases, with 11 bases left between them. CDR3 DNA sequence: TGCGCCAGCAGCTATGACACGAGCTCCTACAATGAGCAGTTCTTC. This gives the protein CASSYDTSSYNEQFF.

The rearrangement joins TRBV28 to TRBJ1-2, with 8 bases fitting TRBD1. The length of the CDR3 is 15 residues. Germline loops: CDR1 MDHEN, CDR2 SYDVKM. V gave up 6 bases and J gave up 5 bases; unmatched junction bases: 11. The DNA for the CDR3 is TGTGCCAGCAGAGAGGACAGGGTCGTCGGTTATGGCTACACCTTC. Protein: CASREDRVVGYGYTF.

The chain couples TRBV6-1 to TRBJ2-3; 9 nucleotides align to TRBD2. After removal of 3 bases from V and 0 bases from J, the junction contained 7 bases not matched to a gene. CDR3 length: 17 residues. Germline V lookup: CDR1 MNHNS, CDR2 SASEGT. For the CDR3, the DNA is TGTGCCAGCAGTGAGCGAGCGGGAGGCCTAAGCACAGATACGCAGTATTTT. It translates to CASSERAGGLSTDTQYF.

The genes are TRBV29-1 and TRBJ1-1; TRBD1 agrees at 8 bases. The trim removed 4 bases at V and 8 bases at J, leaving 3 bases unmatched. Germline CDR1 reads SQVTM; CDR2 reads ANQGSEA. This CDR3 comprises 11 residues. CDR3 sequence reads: CSVGRGQEAFF. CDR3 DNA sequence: TGCAGCGTTGGCAGGGGGCAAGAAGCTTTCTTT.

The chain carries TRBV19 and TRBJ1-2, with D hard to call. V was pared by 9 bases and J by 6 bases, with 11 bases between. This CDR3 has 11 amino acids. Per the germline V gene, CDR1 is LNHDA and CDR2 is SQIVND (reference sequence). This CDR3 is CASDGWDGYTF. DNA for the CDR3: TGTGCCAGCGACGGTTGGGATGGCTACACCTTC. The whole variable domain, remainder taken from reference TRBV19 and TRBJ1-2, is DGGITQSPKYLFRKEGQNVTLSCEQNLNHDAMYWYRQDPGQGLRLIYYSQIVNDFQKGDIAEGYSVSREKKESFPLTVTSAQKNPTAFYLCASDGWDGYTFGSGTRLTVV.

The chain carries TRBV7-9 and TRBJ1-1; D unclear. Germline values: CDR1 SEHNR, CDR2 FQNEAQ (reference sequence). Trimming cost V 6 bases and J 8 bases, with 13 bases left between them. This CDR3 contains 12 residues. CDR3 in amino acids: CASSVDRREAFF. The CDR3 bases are TGTGCCAGCAGTGTCGACCGTCGAGAAGCTTTCTTT.

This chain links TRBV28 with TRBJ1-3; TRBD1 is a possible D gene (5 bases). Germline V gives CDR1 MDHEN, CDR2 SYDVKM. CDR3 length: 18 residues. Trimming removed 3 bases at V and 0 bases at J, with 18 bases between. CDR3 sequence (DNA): TGTGCCAGCAGTTTTTTCCAGGGCCAATTCCACTCTGGAAACACCATATATTTT. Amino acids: CASSFFQGQFHSGNTIYF.

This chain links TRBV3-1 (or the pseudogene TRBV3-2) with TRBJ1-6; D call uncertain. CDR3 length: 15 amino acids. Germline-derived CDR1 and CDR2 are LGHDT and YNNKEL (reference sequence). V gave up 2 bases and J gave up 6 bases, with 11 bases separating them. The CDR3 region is CASSQPRLGNSPLHF. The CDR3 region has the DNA TGTGCCAGCAGCCAACCCCGTTTGGGTAATTCACCCCTCCACTTT.

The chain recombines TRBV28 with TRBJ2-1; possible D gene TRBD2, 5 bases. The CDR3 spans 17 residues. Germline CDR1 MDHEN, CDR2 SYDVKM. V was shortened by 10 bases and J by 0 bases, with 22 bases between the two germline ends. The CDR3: CATEGSAAVSSYNEQFF. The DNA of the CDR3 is TGTGCCACCGAGGGTTCTGCCGCGGTAAGCTCCTACAATGAGCAGTTCTTC.

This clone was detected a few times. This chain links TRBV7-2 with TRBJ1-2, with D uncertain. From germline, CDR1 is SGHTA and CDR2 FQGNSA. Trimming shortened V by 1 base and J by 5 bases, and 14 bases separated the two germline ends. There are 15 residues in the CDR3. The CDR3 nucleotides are TGTGCCAGCAGCTTAGACTCTCTCGGAGGGTATGGCTACACCTTC. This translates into CASSLDSLGGYGYTF.

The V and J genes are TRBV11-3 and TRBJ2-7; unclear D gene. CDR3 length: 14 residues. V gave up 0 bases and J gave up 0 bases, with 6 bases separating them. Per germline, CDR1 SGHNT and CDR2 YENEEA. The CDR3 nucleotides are TGTGCCAGCAGCTTAGATCCACTCTCCTACGAGCAGTACTTC. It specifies CASSLDPLSYEQYF.

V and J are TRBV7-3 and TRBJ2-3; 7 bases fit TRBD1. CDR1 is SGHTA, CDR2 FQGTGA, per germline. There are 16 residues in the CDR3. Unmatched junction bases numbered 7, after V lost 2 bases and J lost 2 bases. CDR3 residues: CASSLYRTGNTDTQYF. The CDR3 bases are TGTGCCAGCAGCTTATACAGGACAGGAAACACAGATACGCAGTATTTT.

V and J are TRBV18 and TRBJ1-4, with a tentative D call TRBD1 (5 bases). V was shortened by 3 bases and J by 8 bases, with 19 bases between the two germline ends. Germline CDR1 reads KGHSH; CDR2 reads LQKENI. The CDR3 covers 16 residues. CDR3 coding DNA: TGTGCCAGCTCACCGGTTCAACAGGACGGGAGGGAAAAACTGTTTTTT. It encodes CASSPVQQDGREKLFF.

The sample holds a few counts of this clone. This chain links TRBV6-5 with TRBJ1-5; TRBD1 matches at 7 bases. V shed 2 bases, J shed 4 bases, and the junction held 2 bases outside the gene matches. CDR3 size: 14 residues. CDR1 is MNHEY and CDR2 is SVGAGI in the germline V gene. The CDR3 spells CASSYRGPNQPQHF. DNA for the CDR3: TGTGCCAGCAGTTACAGGGGGCCTAATCAGCCCCAGCATTTT.

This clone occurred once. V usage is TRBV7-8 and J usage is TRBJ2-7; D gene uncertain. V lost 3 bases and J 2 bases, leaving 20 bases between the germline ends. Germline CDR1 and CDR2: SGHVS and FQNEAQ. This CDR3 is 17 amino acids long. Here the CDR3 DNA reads TGTGCCAGCAGCTTGGCAGATTTCGGTGTGGGGACCTACGAGCAGTACTTC. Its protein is CASSLADFGVGTYEQYF.

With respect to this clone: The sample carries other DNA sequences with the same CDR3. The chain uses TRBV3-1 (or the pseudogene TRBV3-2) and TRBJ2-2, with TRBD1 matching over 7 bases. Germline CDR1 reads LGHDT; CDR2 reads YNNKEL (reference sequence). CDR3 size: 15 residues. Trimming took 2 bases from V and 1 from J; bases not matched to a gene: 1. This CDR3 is CASSQRDRNTGELFF. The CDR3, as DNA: TGTGCCAGCAGCCAAAGGGACAGGAACACCGGGGAGCTGTTTTTT.

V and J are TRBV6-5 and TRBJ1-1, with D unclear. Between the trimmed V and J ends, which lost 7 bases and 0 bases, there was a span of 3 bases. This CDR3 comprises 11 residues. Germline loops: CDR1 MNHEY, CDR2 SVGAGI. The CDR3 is CASILNTEAFF. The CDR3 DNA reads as TGTGCCAGCATTTTGAACACTGAAGCTTTCTTT.

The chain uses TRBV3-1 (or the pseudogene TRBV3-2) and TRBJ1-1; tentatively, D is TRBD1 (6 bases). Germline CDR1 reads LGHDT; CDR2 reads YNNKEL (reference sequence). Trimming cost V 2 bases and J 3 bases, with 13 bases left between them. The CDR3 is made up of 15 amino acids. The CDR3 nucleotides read TGTGCCAGCAGCCAAAGGGACACGCCCCACACTGAAGCTTTCTTT. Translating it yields CASSQRDTPHTEAFF.

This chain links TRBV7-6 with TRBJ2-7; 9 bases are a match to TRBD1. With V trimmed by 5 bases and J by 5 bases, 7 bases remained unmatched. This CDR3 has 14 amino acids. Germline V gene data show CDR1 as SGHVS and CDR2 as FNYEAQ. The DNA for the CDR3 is TGTGCCAGCAGCCGACAGGGGGTTATCCACGAGCAGTACTTC. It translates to CASSRQGVIHEQYF.

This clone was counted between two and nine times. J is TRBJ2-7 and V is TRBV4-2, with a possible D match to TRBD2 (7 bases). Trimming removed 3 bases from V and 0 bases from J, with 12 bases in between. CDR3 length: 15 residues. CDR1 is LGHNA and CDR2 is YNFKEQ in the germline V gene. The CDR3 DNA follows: TGTGCCAGCAGCCAGAGGGGGGGCCCCTCCTACGAGCAGTACTTC. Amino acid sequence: CASSQRGGPSYEQYF.

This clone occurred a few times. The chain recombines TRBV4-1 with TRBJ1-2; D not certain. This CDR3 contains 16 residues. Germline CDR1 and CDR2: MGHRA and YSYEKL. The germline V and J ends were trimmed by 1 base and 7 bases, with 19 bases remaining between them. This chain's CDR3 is CASSQVSADALGGYTF. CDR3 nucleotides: TGCGCCAGCAGCCAAGTATCGGCAGATGCGCTGGGTGGCTACACCTTC.

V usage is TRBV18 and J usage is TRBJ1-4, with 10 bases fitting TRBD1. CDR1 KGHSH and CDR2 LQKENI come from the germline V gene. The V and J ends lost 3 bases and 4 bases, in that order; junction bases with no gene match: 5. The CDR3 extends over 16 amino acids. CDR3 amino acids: CASSPTGGNFNEKLFF. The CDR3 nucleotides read TGTGCCAGCTCACCGACAGGGGGCAATTTTAATGAAAAACTGTTTTTT.

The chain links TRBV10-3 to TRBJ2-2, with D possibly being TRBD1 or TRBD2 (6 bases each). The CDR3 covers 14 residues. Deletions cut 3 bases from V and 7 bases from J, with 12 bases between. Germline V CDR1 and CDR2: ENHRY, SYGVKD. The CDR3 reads CAISDYGGRGELFF. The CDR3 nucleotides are TGTGCCATCAGTGACTATGGGGGGCGCGGGGAGCTGTTTTTT.

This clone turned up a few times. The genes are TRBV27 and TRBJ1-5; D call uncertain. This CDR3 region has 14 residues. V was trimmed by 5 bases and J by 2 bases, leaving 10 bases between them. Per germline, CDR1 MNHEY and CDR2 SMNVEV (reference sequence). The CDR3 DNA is TGTGCCAGCAGTCAGGCGGCCGGCAATCAGCCCCAGCATTTT. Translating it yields CASSQAAGNQPQHF.

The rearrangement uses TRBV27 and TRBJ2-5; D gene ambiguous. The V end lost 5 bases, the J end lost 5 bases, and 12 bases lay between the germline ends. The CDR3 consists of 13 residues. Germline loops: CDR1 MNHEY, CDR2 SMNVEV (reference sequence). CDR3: CASSPVLGETQYF. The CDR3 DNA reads TGTGCCAGCAGTCCAGTTCTTGGTGAGACCCAGTACTTC.